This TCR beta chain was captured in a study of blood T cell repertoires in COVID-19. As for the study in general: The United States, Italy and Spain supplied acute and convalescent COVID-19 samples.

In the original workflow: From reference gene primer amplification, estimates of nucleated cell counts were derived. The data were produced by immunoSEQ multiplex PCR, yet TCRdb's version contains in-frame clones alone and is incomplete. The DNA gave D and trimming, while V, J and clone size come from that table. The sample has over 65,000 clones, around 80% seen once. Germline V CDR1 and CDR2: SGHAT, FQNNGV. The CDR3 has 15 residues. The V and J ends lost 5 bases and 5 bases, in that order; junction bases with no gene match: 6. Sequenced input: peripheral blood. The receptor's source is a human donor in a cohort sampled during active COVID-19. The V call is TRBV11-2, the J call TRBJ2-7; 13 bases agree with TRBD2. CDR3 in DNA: TGTGCCAGCAGCCTTTGGACTAGCGGGAGTAACGAGCAGTACTTC. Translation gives CASSLWTSGSNEQYF.